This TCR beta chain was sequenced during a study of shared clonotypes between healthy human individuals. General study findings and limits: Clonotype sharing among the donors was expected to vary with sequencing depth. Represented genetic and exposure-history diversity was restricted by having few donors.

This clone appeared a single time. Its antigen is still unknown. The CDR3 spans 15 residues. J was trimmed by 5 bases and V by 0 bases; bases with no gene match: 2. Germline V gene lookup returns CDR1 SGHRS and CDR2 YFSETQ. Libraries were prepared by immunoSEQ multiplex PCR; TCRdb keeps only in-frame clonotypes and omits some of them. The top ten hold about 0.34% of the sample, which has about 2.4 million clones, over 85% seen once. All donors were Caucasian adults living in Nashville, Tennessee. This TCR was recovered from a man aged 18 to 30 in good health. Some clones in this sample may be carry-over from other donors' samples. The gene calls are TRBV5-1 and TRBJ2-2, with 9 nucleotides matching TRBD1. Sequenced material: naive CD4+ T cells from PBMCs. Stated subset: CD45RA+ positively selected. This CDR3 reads CASSLDGQGTGELFF. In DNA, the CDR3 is TGCGCCAGCAGCTTGGACGGACAGGGGACCGGGGAGCTGTTTTTT.